A selection of T cell receptor beta chains follows, all from one sample in a study of monozygotic twins with inflammatory bowel disease. TCRdb reworked the 5' RACE reads into one entry per CDR3 protein, no DNA. This sample's clone table lists some 150,000 distinct CDR3 sequences. The sequencing input was blood. The source is a human donor with ulcerative colitis or Crohn's disease, or a healthy co-twin of an affected twin (not recorded which). CDR3s include the opening cysteine and the closing phenylalanine or tryptophan. The order of the fields is V gene, J gene, CDR3 protein.

V: TRBV12-3/TRBV12-4
J: TRBJ2-5
CDR3: CASSFGRGTETQYF

V: TRBV11-2
J: TRBJ2-1
CDR3: CASTSGGTYNEQFF

V: TRBV30
J: TRBJ1-5
CDR3: CAWNEGQFEPAQHF

V: TRBV20-1
J: TRBJ2-3
CDR3: CSADKASTDTQYF

V: TRBV12-3/TRBV12-4
J: TRBJ2-1
CDR3: CASSLVPAGGGHEQFF

V: TRBV20-1
J: TRBJ2-3
CDR3: CSVGKRTSGGEDTQYF

V: TRBV5-8
J: TRBJ1-5
CDR3: CASSSPRQGVVPQHF

V: TRBV11-2
J: TRBJ2-7
CDR3: CASSSDPSSYEQYF

V: TRBV6-5
J: TRBJ2-2
CDR3: CASSYSVGAGELFF

V: TRBV5-6
J: TRBJ1-4
CDR3: CASSLPSSNEKLFF

V: TRBV11-2
J: TRBJ2-1
CDR3: CASSLWTGENYNEQFF

V: TRBV29-1
J: TRBJ1-3
CDR3: CSVADRTAGNTIYF

V: TRBV5-5
J: TRBJ2-7
CDR3: CASGEAGGLEQYF

V: TRBV18
J: TRBJ1-4
CDR3: CASSPTTRQGGEKLFF

V: TRBV7-2
J: TRBJ2-5
CDR3: CASSLGGTTQETQYF

V: TRBV7-9
J: TRBJ1-6
CDR3: CASSPHRADNSPLHF

V: TRBV12-3/TRBV12-4
J: TRBJ1-2
CDR3: CASSSLRDRRIYGYTF

V: TRBV12-3/TRBV12-4
J: TRBJ2-7
CDR3: CASSPLEGLGYEQYF

V: TRBV20-1
J: TRBJ1-6
CDR3: CSANRRVYNSPLHF

V: TRBV5-5
J: TRBJ1-5
CDR3: CASSFGDRGYQPQHF

V: TRBV24-1
J: TRBJ2-3
CDR3: CATSLGDTQYF

V: TRBV20-1
J: TRBJ1-1
CDR3: CSARDPQGGTEAFF

V: TRBV18
J: TRBJ1-2
CDR3: CASSPLGDTGFGYTF

V: TRBV15
J: TRBJ2-5
CDR3: CATSRAGARETQYF

V: TRBV7-9
J: TRBJ2-2
CDR3: CASSLGPDRTNTGELFF

V: TRBV18
J: TRBJ1-6
CDR3: CASSPRETSSPLHF

V: TRBV18
J: TRBJ1-5
CDR3: CASSPVQGNQPQHF

V: TRBV30
J: TRBJ1-1
CDR3: CAWSVPDTMNTEAFF

V: TRBV20-1
J: TRBJ2-5
CDR3: CSAPGKSETQYF

V: TRBV7-6
J: TRBJ1-1
CDR3: CASSPWKTGETEAFF

V: TRBV20-1
J: TRBJ1-1
CDR3: CSADNSGSPTEAFF

V: TRBV5-1
J: TRBJ1-4
CDR3: CASSPPRGQGGEKLFF

V: TRBV7-9
J: TRBJ2-1
CDR3: CASRRREGNEQFF

V: TRBV12-3/TRBV12-4
J: TRBJ2-3
CDR3: CASSPRDRGNTDTQYF

V: TRBV6-1
J: TRBJ1-3
CDR3: CASSRGQGAKGNTIYF

V: TRBV20-1
J: TRBJ2-3
CDR3: CSAREAGAVSDTQYF

V: TRBV14
J: TRBJ2-1
CDR3: CASSLGPWERLGYNEQFF

V: TRBV10-3
J: TRBJ2-2
CDR3: CASRGLDTGELFF

V: TRBV19
J: TRBJ2-5
CDR3: CASKGVDFQETQYF

V: TRBV4-1
J: TRBJ1-2
CDR3: CASSLGQAYGYTF

V: TRBV13
J: TRBJ2-2
CDR3: CASSPTTSGGLTGELFF

V: TRBV28
J: TRBJ2-7
CDR3: CASSFRTSGRYEQYF

V: TRBV2
J: TRBJ2-1
CDR3: CASSEVGVEVYNEQFF

V: TRBV19
J: TRBJ1-1
CDR3: CASSIEAGRSTEAFF

V: TRBV7-2
J: TRBJ2-4
CDR3: CASSWGGPQAKNIQYF

V: TRBV5-4
J: TRBJ2-7
CDR3: CASSGGGTGIYEQYF

V: TRBV5-5
J: TRBJ2-1
CDR3: CASSRRGLRDEQFF

V: TRBV20-1
J: TRBJ2-5
CDR3: CSASWASGQQETQYF

V: TRBV5-1
J: TRBJ2-2
CDR3: CASSLEAGGDTGELFF

V: TRBV20-1
J: TRBJ2-7
CDR3: CSVGRGTYEQYF

V: TRBV29-1
J: TRBJ2-7
CDR3: CSVAAGGTYEQYF

V: TRBV5-1
J: TRBJ1-1
CDR3: CASSLRRDRGEAFF

V: TRBV13
J: TRBJ1-1
CDR3: CASSVRDTEAFF

V: TRBV5-1
J: TRBJ2-1
CDR3: CASSSETSGYNEQFF

V: TRBV3-1
J: TRBJ1-4
CDR3: CASSQRGTTNEKLFF